This T cell receptor beta chain derives from a study of blood T cell repertoires in COVID-19. Study information: Samples came from the United States, Italy and Spain, spanning acute and convalescent COVID-19. Sources were T cells, B-cell-depleted T cells, or PBMCs; the material itself was cDNA or gDNA.

There are 16 residues in the CDR3. V lost 4 bases to trimming and J lost 5 bases; unmatched junction nucleotides: 12. The V gene's germline CDR1 is SEHNR and CDR2 FQNEAQ (reference sequence). Original methodology: Estimation of nucleated cell counts was performed using reference gene primer amplification. The assay was immunoSEQ multiplex PCR, and TCRdb's table has in-frame clones only and misses some. V, J and clone size reflect that table, while D and trimming were determined from the DNA. The sample contains around 250,000 clones, about 87% of which appear only once. This chain uses TRBV7-9 with TRBJ2-5; 8 positions match TRBD2. Material: peripheral blood. The sequence derives from a woman aged 70-85 years with active or convalescent COVID-19. The CDR3 DNA sequence: TGTGCCAGCAGCTCCGGGGGGGGGCTGGAGGTGGAGACCCAGTACTTC. Amino acids: CASSSGGGLEVETQYF.